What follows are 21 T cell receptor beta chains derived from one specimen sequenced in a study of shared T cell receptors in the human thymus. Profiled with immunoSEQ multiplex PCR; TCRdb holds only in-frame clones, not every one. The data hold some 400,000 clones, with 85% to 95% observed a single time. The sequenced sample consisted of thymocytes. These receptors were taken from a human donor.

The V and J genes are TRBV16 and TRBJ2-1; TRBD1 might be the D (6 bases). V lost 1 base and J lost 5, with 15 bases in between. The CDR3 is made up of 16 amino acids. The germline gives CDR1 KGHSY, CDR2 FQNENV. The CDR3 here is CASSQCRQEIDNEQFF. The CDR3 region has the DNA TGTGCCAGCAGCCAATGCCGACAGGAAATTGACAATGAGCAGTTCTTC.

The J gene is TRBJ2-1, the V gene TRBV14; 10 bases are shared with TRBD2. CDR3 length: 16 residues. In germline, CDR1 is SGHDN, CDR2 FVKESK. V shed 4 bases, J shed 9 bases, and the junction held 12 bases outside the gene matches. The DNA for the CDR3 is TGTGCCAGCAGCCGGGGAGTAGCGGGAGGCCCCCCTGAGCAGTTCTTC. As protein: CASSRGVAGGPPEQFF.

CDR3 bases: TGTGCCAGCAGTGGCAAGAATGGACAGGGAGTCGGGCAAAACATTCAGTACTTC. As protein: CASSGKNGQGVGQNIQYF. J is TRBJ2-4 and V is TRBV6-1; 8 bases match TRBD1. The CDR3 sequence is 18 residues long. Per the germline V gene, CDR1 is MNHNS and CDR2 is SASEGT. Trimming removed 4 bases from V and 5 bases from J; junction bases left unmatched: 16.

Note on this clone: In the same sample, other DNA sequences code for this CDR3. CDR3 coding DNA: TGCGCCAGCAGCCTGGGGGGAAACACCATATATTTT. This sequence encodes CASSLGGNTIYF. This chain joins TRBV5-1 and TRBJ1-3, with D hard to call. The CDR3 runs to 12 residues. CDR1 SGHRS and CDR2 YFSETQ come from the germline V gene. V shed 4 bases and J shed 4 bases, with 6 bases lying between them.

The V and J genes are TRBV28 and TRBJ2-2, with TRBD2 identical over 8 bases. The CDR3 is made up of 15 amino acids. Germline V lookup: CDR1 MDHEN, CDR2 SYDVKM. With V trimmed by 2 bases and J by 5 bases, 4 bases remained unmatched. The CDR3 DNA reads TGTGCCAGCAGTTTAAATCCGGGAGGGACCGGGGAGCTGTTTTTT. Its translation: CASSLNPGGTGELFF.

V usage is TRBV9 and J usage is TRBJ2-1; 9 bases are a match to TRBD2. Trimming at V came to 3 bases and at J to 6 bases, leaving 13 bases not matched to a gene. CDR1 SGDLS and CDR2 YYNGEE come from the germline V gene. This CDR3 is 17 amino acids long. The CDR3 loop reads CASSGSGREGPGNEQFF. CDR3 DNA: TGTGCCAGCAGCGGAAGTGGGCGGGAGGGCCCCGGCAATGAGCAGTTCTTC. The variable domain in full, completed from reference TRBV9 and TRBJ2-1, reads DSGVTQTPKHLITATGQRVTLRCSPRSGDLSVYWYQQSLDQGLQFLIQYYNGEERAKGNILERFSAQQFPDLHSELNLSSLELGDSALYFCASSGSGREGPGNEQFFGPGTRLTVL.

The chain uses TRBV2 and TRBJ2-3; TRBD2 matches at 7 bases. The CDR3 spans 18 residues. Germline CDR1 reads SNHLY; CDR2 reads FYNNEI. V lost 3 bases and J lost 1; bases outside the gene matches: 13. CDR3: CASSDRRESLLGTDTQYF. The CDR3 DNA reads TGTGCCAGCAGTGATCGGCGGGAGTCTCTATTGGGCACAGATACGCAGTATTTT.

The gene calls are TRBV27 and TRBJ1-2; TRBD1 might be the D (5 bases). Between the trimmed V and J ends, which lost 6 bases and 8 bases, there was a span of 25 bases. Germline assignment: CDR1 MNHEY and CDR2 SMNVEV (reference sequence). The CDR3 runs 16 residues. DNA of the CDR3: TGTGCCAGCAGCCCTAGGCAATGGCAGGGCCGGCTCGGCTACACCTTC. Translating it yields CASSPRQWQGRLGYTF.

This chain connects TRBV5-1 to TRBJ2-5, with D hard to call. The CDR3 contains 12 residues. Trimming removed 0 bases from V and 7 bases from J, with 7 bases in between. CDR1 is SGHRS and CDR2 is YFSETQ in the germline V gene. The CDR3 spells CASSLEVTTQYF. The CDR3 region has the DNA TGCGCCAGCAGCTTGGAGGTTACGACCCAGTACTTC.

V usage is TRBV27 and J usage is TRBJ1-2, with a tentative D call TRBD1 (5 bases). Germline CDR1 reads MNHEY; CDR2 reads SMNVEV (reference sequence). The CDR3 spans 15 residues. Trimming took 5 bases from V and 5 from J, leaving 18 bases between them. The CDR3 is CASSQNPGTLYGYTF. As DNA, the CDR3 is TGTGCCAGCAGTCAAAATCCCGGGACTCTTTATGGCTACACCTTC.

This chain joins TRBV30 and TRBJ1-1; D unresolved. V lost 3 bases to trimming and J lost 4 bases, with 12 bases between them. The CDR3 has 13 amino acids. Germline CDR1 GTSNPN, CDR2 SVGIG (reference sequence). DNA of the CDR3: TGTGCCTGGAGAGGGCCTCGAACCACTGAAGCTTTCTTT. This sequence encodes CAWRGPRTTEAFF.

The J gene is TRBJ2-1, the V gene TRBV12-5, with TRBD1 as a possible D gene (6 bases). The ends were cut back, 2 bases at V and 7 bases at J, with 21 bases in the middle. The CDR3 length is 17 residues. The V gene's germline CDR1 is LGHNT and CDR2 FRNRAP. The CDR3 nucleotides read TGTGCTAGTGGTTTGTCTTCAACGGGACATTGGCATAATGAGCAGTTCTTC. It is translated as CASGLSSTGHWHNEQFF.

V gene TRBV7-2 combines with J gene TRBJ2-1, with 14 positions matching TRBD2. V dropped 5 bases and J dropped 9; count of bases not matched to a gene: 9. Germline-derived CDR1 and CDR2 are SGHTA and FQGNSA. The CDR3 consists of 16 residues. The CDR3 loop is CASSRRTSGRLGEQFF. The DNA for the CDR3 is TGTGCCAGCAGCCGTAGGACTAGCGGGAGGCTGGGTGAGCAGTTCTTC. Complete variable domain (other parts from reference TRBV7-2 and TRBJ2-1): GAGVSQSPSNKVTEKGKDVELRCDPISGHTALYWYRQSLGQGLEFLIYFQGNSAPDKSGLPSDRFSAERTGGSVSTLTIQRTQQEDSAVYLCASSRRTSGRLGEQFFGPGTRLTVL.

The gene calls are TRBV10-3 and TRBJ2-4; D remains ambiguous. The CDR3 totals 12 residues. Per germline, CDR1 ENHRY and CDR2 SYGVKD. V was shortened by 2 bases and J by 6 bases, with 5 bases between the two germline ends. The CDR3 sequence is CAISEGGNIQYF. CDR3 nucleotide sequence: TGTGCCATCAGTGAGGGCGGAAACATTCAGTACTTC.

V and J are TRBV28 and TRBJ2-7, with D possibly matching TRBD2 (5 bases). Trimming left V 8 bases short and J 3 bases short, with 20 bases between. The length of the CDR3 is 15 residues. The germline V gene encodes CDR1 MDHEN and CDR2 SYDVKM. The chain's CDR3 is CASPPRVARDYEQYF. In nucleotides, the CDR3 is TGTGCCAGCCCCCCCCGGGTAGCGAGAGACTACGAGCAGTACTTC. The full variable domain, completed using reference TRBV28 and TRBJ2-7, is DVKVTQSSRYLVKRTGEKVFLECVQDMDHENMFWYRQDPGLGLRLIYFSYDVKMKEKGDIPEGYSVSREKKERFSLILESASTNQTSMYLCASPPRVARDYEQYFGPGTRLTVT.

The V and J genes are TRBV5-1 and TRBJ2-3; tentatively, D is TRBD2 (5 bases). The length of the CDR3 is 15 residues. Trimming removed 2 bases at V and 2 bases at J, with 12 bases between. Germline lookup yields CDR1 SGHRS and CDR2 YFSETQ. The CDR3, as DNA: TGCGCCAGCAGCTTTATTGGGAGACACACAGATACGCAGTATTTT. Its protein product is CASSFIGRHTDTQYF.

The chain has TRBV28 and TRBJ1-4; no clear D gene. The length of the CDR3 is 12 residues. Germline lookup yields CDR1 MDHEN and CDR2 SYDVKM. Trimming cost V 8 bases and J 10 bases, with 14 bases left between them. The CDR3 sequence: CASQPTSGKLFF. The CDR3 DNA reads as TGTGCCAGCCAACCGACTTCAGGAAAACTGTTTTTT.

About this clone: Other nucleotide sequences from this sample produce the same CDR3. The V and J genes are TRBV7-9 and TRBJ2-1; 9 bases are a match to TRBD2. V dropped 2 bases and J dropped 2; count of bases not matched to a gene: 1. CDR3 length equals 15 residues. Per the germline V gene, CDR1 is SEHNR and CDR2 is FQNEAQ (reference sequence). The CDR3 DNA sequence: TGTGCCAGCAGCTTATTAGCGGGAGCCTACAATGAGCAGTTCTTC. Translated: CASSLLAGAYNEQFF.

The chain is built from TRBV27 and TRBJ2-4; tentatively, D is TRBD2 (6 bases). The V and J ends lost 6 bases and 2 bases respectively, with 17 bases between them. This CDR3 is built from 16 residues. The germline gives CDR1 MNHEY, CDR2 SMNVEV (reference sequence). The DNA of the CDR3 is TGTGCCAGCAGCTCTGACCTCCGGGGGACCAAAAACATTCAGTACTTC. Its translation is CASSSDLRGTKNIQYF.

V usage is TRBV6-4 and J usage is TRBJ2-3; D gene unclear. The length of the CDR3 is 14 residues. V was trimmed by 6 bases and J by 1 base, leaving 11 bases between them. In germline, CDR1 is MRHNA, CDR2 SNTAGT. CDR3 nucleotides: TGTGCCAGCAGGATTGGGCCTCGCACAGATACGCAGTATTTT. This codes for CASRIGPRTDTQYF.

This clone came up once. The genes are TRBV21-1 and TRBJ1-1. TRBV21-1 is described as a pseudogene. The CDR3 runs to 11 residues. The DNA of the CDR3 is TGTGCCAGCAGCAAACGTGGGTGGGCTTTCTTT. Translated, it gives CASSKRGWAFF.